Following are 27 T cell receptor beta chains from one sample sequenced in a study of CD8+CD57+ T cells in acquired aplastic anemia (dated by TCRdb to between 2018 and 2020). The patients picked for sequencing were ones in whom flow cytometry had shown an expansion of CD8+CD57+ cells. TCRdb lists the instrument as Illumina HiSeq 2000. Profiling of TCR beta VDJ combinations and CDR3 sequences used genomic DNA as the template. Using fastp at Q25 and MiXCR, TCRdb reprocessed the public reads and kept productive beta chains. Rows merge per CDR3 protein into single entries with the most common DNA and genes. For this sample the table gives 200,000 or so distinct CDR3 sequences, of which roughly 50% were detected only once. 20% of the sample rests with the top ten. Specimen: sorted CD4+, CD8+, or CD8+CD57+ T cells (not recorded which) from PBMCs. The receptors originated from a human donor with aplastic anemia.

Many counts were recorded for this clonotype. The rearrangement joins TRBV15 to TRBJ1-2; D gene ambiguous. Germline lookup yields CDR1 LNHNV and CDR2 YYDKDF (reference sequence). Trimming removed 0 bases from V and 5 bases from J, with 13 bases in between. The CDR3 covers 15 residues. CDR3 coding DNA: TGTGCCACCAGCAGAGAACAGATGAGTGGATATGGCTACACCTTC. It translates to CATSREQMSGYGYTF.

The sample holds many counts of this clonotype. The chain couples TRBV19 to TRBJ1-1, with a tentative D call TRBD1 (5 bases). The V and J ends lost 3 bases and 6 bases respectively, with 17 bases between them. Germline CDR1 LNHDA, CDR2 SQIVND (reference sequence). The CDR3 covers 15 residues. CDR3: CASSIYGTPRSEAFF. CDR3 nucleotide sequence: TGTGCCAGTAGTATCTATGGGACCCCAAGATCTGAAGCTTTCTTT.

In regard to this clonotype: Just one base apart from a much larger clone, this may be a read error. V and J are TRBV6-5 and TRBJ1-1; D is ambiguous. Trimming stripped 2 bases from V and 5 bases from J, with 18 bases between. This CDR3 has 16 amino acids. CDR1 MNHEY and CDR2 SVGAGI come from the germline V gene. The CDR3 bases are TGTGCCAGCAGTTACACTACCGACTATCGCAGAACTGAAGCTTTCTTT. This encodes CASSYTTDYRRTEAFF.

About this clonotype itself: An end of the junction does not agree with germline; a read error may underlie this. V and J are TRBV6-5 and TRBJ1-1; tentative D call: TRBD1 (5 bases). The CDR3 has 14 residues. The germline CDR1 and CDR2 sequences are MNHEY and SVGAGI. The CDR3 loop reads CASSYQGPRTEAFF. As DNA, the CDR3 is TGTGCCAGCAGTTACCAGGGACCCCGCACTGAGGCTTTCTTT.

This clonotype was picked up a small number of times. The chain joins TRBV2 to TRBJ2-7, with no clear D. The CDR3 is 11 residues long. Deletions cut 4 bases from V and 3 bases from J, with 4 bases between. Germline lookup yields CDR1 SNHLY and CDR2 FYNNEI. CDR3 amino acids: CASSANYEQYF. The CDR3 coding sequence is TGTGCCAGCAGTGCGAACTACGAGCAGTACTTC.

This clonotype was counted between two and nine times. This chain connects TRBV15 to TRBJ2-7, with TRBD2 identical over 8 bases. The CDR3 covers 14 residues. Germline V CDR1 and CDR2: LNHNV, YYDKDF (reference sequence). With 2 bases clipped from V and 7 bases from J, the junction kept 7 bases outside the gene matches. This chain's CDR3 is CATSRSGSGYEQYF. The DNA of the CDR3 is TGTGCCACCAGCAGAAGCGGGAGTGGGTATGAGCAGTACTTC.

There are many counts of this clonotype. The CDR3 protein is CASSRNYGYTF. CDR3 nucleotides: TGTGCCAGTAGCCGTAACTATGGCTACACCTTC. This chain links TRBV19 with TRBJ1-2; D gene unclear. Germline loops: CDR1 LNHDA, CDR2 SQIVND (reference sequence). CDR3 size: 11 residues. Trimming took off 6 bases at V and 1 base at J, with 3 bases between the two ends.

This clonotype was picked up a small number of times. The chain couples TRBV6-2 or TRBV6-3 to TRBJ2-7, with TRBD2 matching 13 bases. Trimming took 5 bases from V and 2 from J; bases not matched to a gene: 6. CDR1 and CDR2 from the germline V gene are MNHEY and SVGEGT. The CDR3 has 16 amino acids. The CDR3 region has the DNA TGTGCCAGCAGTCACTATGGACTAGCGGGGGCCTACGAGCAGTACTTC. Protein sequence: CASSHYGLAGAYEQYF.

On this clonotype: At one end the junction does not follow the germline gene, possibly because of a read error. The V and J genes are TRBV4-1 and TRBJ2-2, with 11 bases that match TRBD2. The CDR3 length is 17 residues. CDR1 is MGHRA and CDR2 is YSYEKL in the germline V gene. CDR3 in amino acids: CASSQASGGLNTGKLFF. Here the CDR3 DNA reads TGCGCCAGCAGCCAGGCTAGCGGGGGGCTTAACACCGGGAAGCTGTTTTTT.

This sequence joins TRBV5-6 and TRBJ1-4, with 10 bases lining up with TRBD1. The ends lost 0 bases at V and 0 bases at J; junction bases unmatched: 5. This CDR3 is 18 amino acids long. The germline V gene encodes CDR1 SGHDT and CDR2 YYEEEE. For the CDR3, the DNA is TGTGCCAGCAGCTTGGGACAGGGGGCCGGGGCAACTAATGAAAAACTGTTTTTT. Protein: CASSLGQGAGATNEKLFF.

This chain links TRBV6-5 with TRBJ1-5, with TRBD1 matching 8 bases. The CDR3 spans 13 residues. The V gene's germline CDR1 is MNHEY and CDR2 SVGAGI. The J segment lost 11 bases and the V segment lost 5 bases, leaving 8 bases of the junction unmatched. The DNA of the CDR3 is TGTGCCAGCAGTGAACAGGGGGGGGAGACCCAGCATTTT. The encoded protein is CASSEQGGETQHF.

The table lists this clonotype with many counts. The gene calls are TRBV5-1 and TRBJ2-7; 8 nucleotides match TRBD1. J gave up 2 bases and V 0 bases, and 1 base lay outside the gene matches. The CDR3 runs to 14 residues. Germline V lookup: CDR1 SGHRS, CDR2 YFSETQ. This CDR3 is CASSLATGAYEQYF. The CDR3 DNA follows: TGCGCCAGCAGCTTGGCGACAGGGGCCTACGAGCAGTACTTC.

The chain links TRBV9 to TRBJ2-3, with TRBD2 identical over 9 bases. Per the germline V gene, CDR1 is SGDLS and CDR2 is YYNGEE. The CDR3 runs 16 residues. V shed 4 bases, J shed 3 bases, and the junction held 9 bases outside the gene matches. The CDR3 sequence is CASSPGGLAGTDTQYF. DNA for the CDR3: TGTGCCAGCAGCCCCGGGGGTCTAGCGGGGACAGATACGCAGTATTTT.

This clonotype was counted ten times or more. The chain joins TRBV7-3 to TRBJ2-5; either TRBD1 or TRBD2 may fit D (6 bases each). The germline V gene encodes CDR1 SGHTA and CDR2 FQGTGA. Trimming shortened V by 3 bases and J by 4 bases, and 9 bases separated the two germline ends. CDR3 length equals 13 residues. CDR3 DNA: TGTGCCAGCAGCTTGGGGGGCCTAGAGACCCAGTACTTC. This codes for CASSLGGLETQYF.

In the case of this clonotype: This sequence may be a read error, since a much larger clone differs from it by one base. Since the CDR3 does not end with the conserved phenylalanine or tryptophan, this likely comes from a read error. CDR3 residues: CASSHGPDGYTS. The CDR3 DNA reads as TGTGCCAGCAGCCACGGACCGGATGGCTACACCTCC. The rearrangement links TRBV12-3 or TRBV12-4 to TRBJ1-2, with unresolved D. The germline V and J ends were trimmed by 6 bases and 6 bases, with 11 bases remaining between them. The CDR3 totals 12 residues.

This clonotype was picked up one time. V is TRBV11-1 and J is TRBJ2-7; 12 nucleotides match TRBD2. The CDR3 has 14 amino acids. After removal of 8 bases from V and 4 bases from J, the junction contained 6 bases not matched to a gene. In germline, CDR1 is SGHAT, CDR2 FQDESV (reference sequence). Here the CDR3 DNA reads TGTGCCAGCGACCGACTAGCGGGGGAGTACGAGCAGTACTTC. Its protein product is CASDRLAGEYEQYF.

The table lists this clonotype with a few counts. V is TRBV9 and J is TRBJ2-5; 9 nucleotides align to TRBD2. V gave up 0 bases and J gave up 4 bases; unmatched junction bases: 4. The germline gives CDR1 SGDLS, CDR2 YYNGEE. CDR3 size: 15 residues. The CDR3 sequence is CASSVVAGGAETQYF. The DNA for the CDR3 is TGTGCCAGCAGCGTAGTGGCGGGGGGGGCAGAGACCCAGTACTTC.

This clonotype was counted only a few times. The chain uses TRBV5-1 and TRBJ2-5; D call uncertain. The CDR3 sequence is 13 residues long. Trimming pared 0 bases from V and 3 bases from J, leaving 6 bases between. Germline lookup yields CDR1 SGHRS and CDR2 YFSETQ. The CDR3 sequence is CASSLGSEETQYF. DNA of the CDR3: TGCGCCAGCAGCTTGGGGTCAGAAGAGACCCAGTACTTC.

In its sample, this clonotype was seen a few times. This sequence joins TRBV3-1 and TRBJ1-3; D is perhaps TRBD1 (6 bases). CDR3 length equals 14 residues. Deletions cut 1 base from V and 3 bases from J, with 7 bases between. CDR1 and CDR2 (germline): LGHDT, YNNKEL (reference sequence). The CDR3 region is CASSQGGLGNTIYF. In DNA, the CDR3 is TGTGCCAGCAGCCAAGGGGGGCTTGGAAACACCATATATTTT.

This clonotype appeared many times. This chain uses TRBV2 with TRBJ1-4; 9 bases match TRBD1. The J segment lost 8 bases and the V segment lost 4 bases, leaving 14 bases of the junction unmatched. CDR1 is SNHLY, CDR2 FYNNEI, per germline. CDR3 length equals 17 residues. Here the CDR3 reads CASSVGPPGQGTEKLFF. CDR3 DNA sequence: TGTGCCAGCAGTGTGGGGCCCCCGGGACAGGGAACCGAAAAACTGTTTTTT.

The rearrangement links TRBV25-1 to TRBJ1-2; weak D call: TRBD1 (5 bases). This CDR3 has 13 amino acids. Deletions cut 6 bases from V and 7 bases from J, with 15 bases between. Germline V gives CDR1 MGHDK, CDR2 SYGVNS. CDR3 DNA: TGTGCCAGCAGCCCGGGGGAGGTATCTGGCTACACCTTC. Translating it yields CASSPGEVSGYTF.

This clonotype was observed many times. The V gene is TRBV9, the J gene TRBJ2-3; D is uncertain. This CDR3 has 16 amino acids. The V gene's germline CDR1 is SGDLS and CDR2 YYNGEE. The V gene lost 1 base and the J gene lost 2 bases, with 14 bases spanning the gap. CDR3 sequence: CASSVSPGEYTDTQYF. CDR3 DNA sequence: TGTGCCAGCAGCGTAAGTCCGGGTGAATACACAGATACGCAGTATTTT.

This clonotype showed up just a few times. CDR3 sequence reads: CASSSGLGLKNQPQHF. The CDR3 DNA follows: TGTGCCAGCAGTTCCGGTTTAGGACTGAAAAATCAGCCCCAGCATTTT. This rearrangement joins TRBV27 to TRBJ1-5; D not certain. This CDR3 has 16 residues. Trimming took 4 bases from V and 4 from J, leaving 17 bases between them. Per the germline V gene, CDR1 is MNHEY and CDR2 is SMNVEV (reference sequence).

This clonotype turned up a few times. Germline is not matched at one junction end, which may reflect a read error. V usage is TRBV7-9 and J usage is TRBJ2-7; D may be TRBD1 or TRBD2 (6 bases each). CDR1 is SEHNR, CDR2 FQNEAQ, per germline (reference sequence). CDR3 size: 14 residues. The CDR3 DNA reads as TGCGCCAGCAGCTTGAGGGGAGGACAGAACGAGCAGTACTTC. It specifies CASSLRGGQNEQYF.

This clonotype was seen repeatedly, ten times or more. The chain combines TRBV20-1 with TRBJ2-1, with 7 bases matching TRBD2. The CDR3 spans 14 residues. Germline V CDR1 and CDR2: DFQATT, SNEGSKA (reference sequence). V gave up 3 bases and J gave up 6 bases; unmatched junction bases: 8. The CDR3: CSASPGGLSNEQFF. Written as DNA, the CDR3 is TGCAGTGCTAGTCCGGGGGGATTGAGCAATGAGCAGTTCTTC.

Regarding this clonotype: A read error may produce the germline difference seen at one junction end. This chain joins TRBV6-5 and TRBJ1-1; D not certain. Germline V lookup: CDR1 MNHEY, CDR2 SVGAGI. This CDR3 has 13 residues. The CDR3 is CASSLRDLTEVFF. DNA for the CDR3: TGTGCCAGCAGTTTGCGAGACCTTACTGAAGTTTTCTTT.

V gene TRBV6-5 combines with J gene TRBJ1-5; TRBD1 matches 8 bases. The CDR3 runs 14 residues. Germline CDR1 and CDR2: MNHEY and SVGAGI. After removal of 6 bases from V and 6 bases from J, the junction contained 7 bases not matched to a gene. For the CDR3, the DNA is TGTGCCAGCAGCTCGGGAACAGGGGGTCAGCCCCAGCATTTT. Amino acid sequence: CASSSGTGGQPQHF.